A selection of T cell receptor beta chains follows, all from one sample in a study of blood T cell repertoires in COVID-19. The data were produced by immunoSEQ multiplex PCR, yet TCRdb's version contains in-frame clones alone and is incomplete. The data show about 150,000 clones, about 82% seen once. Source material: PBMCs or T cells enriched from blood (not recorded which). The receptors were sampled from a woman in her thirties or forties who had recovered from COVID-19. CDR3s include the opening cysteine and the closing phenylalanine or tryptophan. The order of the fields is V gene, clone size, J gene, CDR3 protein. Some rows have no size entry. The others give once, few or many, or a class for an expanded clone.

>TRBV6-5|.|TRBJ1-2
CASSSSGQDNYGYTF
>TRBV10-1|few|TRBJ1-1
CASSGGDTLIF
>TRBV9|.|TRBJ2-5
CASSVFSGLAPQETQYF
>TRBV19|.|TRBJ1-5
CASSSPTGGQPQHF
>TRBV24-1|once|TRBJ2-3
CATSDSGTANTQYF
>TRBV2|.|TRBJ2-7
CASRGASYEQYF
>TRBV2|few|TRBJ1-1
CASRGDRNTEAFF
>TRBV4-2|few|TRBJ1-6
CASSQVGVDSPLHF
>TRBV5-4|.|TRBJ2-7
CASSLDRTSGREEQYF
>TRBV19|.|TRBJ1-6
CASLAGVANSPLHF
>TRBV11-2|.|TRBJ2-7
CASSLSSGSDEQYF
>TRBV14|.|TRBJ1-2
CASSQGLQDLYGYTF
>TRBV4-1|many|TRBJ2-7
CASSQVYAAGGDYEQYF
>TRBV5-1|.|TRBJ1-2
CASSLAEDGYTF
>TRBV28|few|TRBJ1-5
CASSRPHSGNQPQHF
>TRBV3-1/TRBV3-2|.|TRBJ2-5
CASSQDGTGGRETQYF
>TRBV27|few|TRBJ1-6
CASSLSGGAVRASYNSPLHF
>TRBV6-5|.|TRBJ1-5
CASRGDRVGNQPQHF
>TRBV7-9|.|TRBJ2-7
CASGSPRGQATYEQYF
>TRBV5-4|.|TRBJ1-2
CASSLRTGLYGYTF
>TRBV6-5|.|TRBJ2-1
CASSYGRGPGNEQFF
>TRBV9|once|TRBJ1-5
CASSPGGASNQPQHF
>TRBV5-1|.|TRBJ2-7
CASSLEIGSTYEQYF
>TRBV6-1|.|TRBJ1-1
CASSDQGARDTEAFF
>TRBV29-1|.|TRBJ2-1
CSVRTRNEQFF
>TRBV7-9|.|TRBJ2-1
CASSSRWDSSYNEQFF
>TRBV5-6|.|TRBJ2-7
CASSLRGLGSSGEQYF
>TRBV27|.|TRBJ2-1
CASSLTSDTYNEQFF
>TRBV4-1|.|TRBJ2-5
CASSQDFGASGGWLETQYF
>TRBV3-1/TRBV3-2|.|TRBJ2-1
CASSQEGTSGGPYNEQFF
>TRBV28|.|TRBJ2-7
CASSFYFGSSYEQYF
>TRBV7-3|.|TRBJ2-1
CASSLGLATYNEQFF
>TRBV4-1|.|TRBJ2-2
CASSHPITTSGLKTGELFF
>TRBV7-9|.|TRBJ2-3
CASSPRGEAFTSTDTQYF
>TRBV18|.|TRBJ1-1
CASFPGTTNTEAFF
>TRBV7-9|once|TRBJ1-6
CASSLGSDSPLHF
>TRBV9|.|TRBJ2-2
CASRSDTGELFF
>TRBV6-1|few|TRBJ1-6
CASSEEPGGASGRSPLHF
>TRBV2|once|TRBJ2-2
CASSEIAGGTGELFF